The 13 T cell receptor beta chains given below trace back to one sample, sequenced in a study of identical twins. TCRdb redid the calling of the 5' RACE reads with MiXCR, one entry per CDR3 protein. The data contain fewer than 500,000 distinct CDR3 sequences, about 24% of them seen just once; the ten biggest clones take up about 3%. This sample also belongs to another study, concerning T cells expressing NK-cell markers.

Material: CD4+ T cells sorted from blood. The receptors were gathered from a young woman in good health.

V is TRBV6-5 and J is TRBJ1-2; D unclear. Trimming removed 2 bases from V and 4 bases from J, with 11 bases in between. This CDR3 comprises 14 residues. CDR1 is MNHEY, CDR2 SVGAGI, per germline. The CDR3 DNA reads TGTGCCAGCAGTTACAGAGACGGATTCTATGGCTACACCTTC. It is translated as CASSYRDGFYGYTF.

This clonotype was counted a few times. The rearrangement links TRBV4-2 to TRBJ2-7, with unresolved D. The germline V and J ends were trimmed by 0 bases and 1 base, with 10 bases remaining between them. This CDR3 is built from 15 residues. Germline CDR1 and CDR2: LGHNA and YNFKEQ. The CDR3 DNA reads TGTGCCAGCAGCCAAGATAAGGTGGCGTCCTACGAGCAGTACTTC. Amino acids: CASSQDKVASYEQYF.

J is TRBJ2-2 and V is TRBV12-3 or TRBV12-4; unclear D gene. V was cut by 3 bases and J by 6 bases, with 2 bases left in between. The CDR3 contains 11 residues. The CDR3: CASSFAGELFF. The CDR3 coding sequence is TGTGCCAGCAGTTTTGCCGGGGAGCTGTTTTTT.

This clonotype was detected only a few times. The rearrangement links TRBV29-1 to TRBJ2-7, with 7 positions matching TRBD1. CDR3 length: 13 amino acids. Trimming cost V 4 bases and J 5 bases; bases outside gene matches: 8. Looked up from germline, CDR1 is SQVTM and CDR2 is ANQGSEA. The CDR3 nucleotides read TGCAGCGTTGGAAGGGGGCAGTTGAACGAGCAGTACTTC. It is translated as CSVGRGQLNEQYF.

The table lists this clonotype with a few counts. This chain uses TRBV4-3 with TRBJ1-4; D is unresolved. The CDR3 totals 14 residues. V was pared by 4 bases and J by 6 bases, with 12 bases between. Germline-derived CDR1 and CDR2 are LGHNA and YSLEER. DNA of the CDR3: TGCGCCAGCAGCCCGGTCCTACGGGATGAAAAACTGTTTTTT. Its protein is CASSPVLRDEKLFF.

This chain links TRBV5-4 with TRBJ1-1; maybe TRBD1 (6 bases). The length of the CDR3 is 14 residues. CDR1 and CDR2 (germline): SGHNT, YYREEE (reference sequence). V lost 6 bases and J lost 5, with 17 bases in between. The CDR3 DNA reads as TGTGCCAGCACCCTACAGGGAGGAAGGACTGAAGCTTTCTTT. Translation gives CASTLQGGRTEAFF.

This clonotype was seen a handful of times. The V and J genes are TRBV2 and TRBJ2-1, with D possibly TRBD2 on 7 matching bases. The CDR3 length is 15 residues. V gave up 2 bases and J gave up 2 bases, with 10 bases separating them. Germline values: CDR1 SNHLY, CDR2 FYNNEI. The CDR3 loop is CASSESGGAYNEQFF. In DNA form, the CDR3 reads TGTGCCAGCAGTGAATCGGGGGGCGCCTACAATGAGCAGTTCTTC.

This clonotype showed up just a few times. The chain employs TRBV15 and TRBJ2-5, with D perhaps matching TRBD1 (5 bases). Trimming took 5 bases from V and 2 from J, leaving 9 bases between them. The CDR3 has 13 residues. CDR1 and CDR2 from the germline V gene are LNHNV and YYDKDF (reference sequence). CDR3 loop: CATSRRQQETQYF. CDR3 DNA sequence: TGTGCCACCAGCCGCCGACAGCAAGAGACCCAGTACTTC.

This clonotype was seen repeatedly, ten times or more. The rearrangement links TRBV12-3 or TRBV12-4 to TRBJ2-3; no definite D call. V was pared by 2 bases and J by 4 bases, with 4 bases between. The CDR3 length is 12 residues. The CDR3 loop reads CASSLLSDTQYF. CDR3 nucleotide sequence: TGTGCCAGCAGTTTATTGTCAGATACGCAGTATTTT.

This clonotype has ten or more counts. This chain connects TRBV10-3 to TRBJ2-1; 12 bases agree with TRBD2. This CDR3 has 13 amino acids. Germline V gene lookup returns CDR1 ENHRY and CDR2 SYGVKD. The junction had 3 bases not matched to a gene; V was cut back by 8 bases and J by 7 bases. For the CDR3, the DNA is TGTGCCATCCTAGCGGGGGGGCCTAATGAGCAGTTCTTC. It is translated as CAILAGGPNEQFF.

The chain couples TRBV10-3 to TRBJ2-3; perhaps TRBD1 as D (6 bases). V lost 11 bases, J lost 3 bases, and 9 bases lay in between. Germline V CDR1 and CDR2: ENHRY, SYGVKD. This CDR3 comprises 11 residues. The CDR3 bases are TGTGCCGCCGGACAGACAGATACGCAGTATTTT. Protein product: CAAGQTDTQYF.

This clonotype appeared a few times. The chain is built from TRBV7-8 and TRBJ2-3; TRBD2 aligns across 7 bases. V trimming: 7 bases; J trimming: 1 base; junction bases outside the gene matches: 5. Germline CDR1 reads SGHVS; CDR2 reads FQNEAQ. CDR3 length: 14 amino acids. The CDR3 reads CASIERGRTDTQYF. DNA for the CDR3: TGTGCCAGCATCGAGCGGGGACGCACAGATACGCAGTATTTT.

In this sample, this clonotype turned up a few times. The gene calls are TRBV2 and TRBJ2-3, with D hard to call. Germline-derived CDR1 and CDR2 are SNHLY and FYNNEI. Between the trimmed V and J ends, which lost 4 bases and 3 bases, there was a span of 11 bases. This CDR3 spans 14 amino acids. The chain's CDR3 is CASSANLETDTQYF. CDR3 bases: TGTGCCAGCAGTGCGAACCTAGAAACAGATACGCAGTATTTT.